This T cell receptor (beta chain) emerged from a study of T-cell reconstitution after alpha-beta-depleted transplantation in children. Preparation of the TCRbeta library was carried out with unique molecular identifiers. TCRdb recomputed calls from the PCR reads with MiXCR, one row per CDR3 protein. Among about 540,000 distinct CDR3 sequences listed, about 16% were seen once. CDR1 SGHAT and CDR2 FQNNGV come from the germline V gene. The V and J ends lost 0 bases and 4 bases respectively, with 10 bases between them. This CDR3 has 15 residues. The sequencing here drew on PBMCs from the stem cell graft donor, taken from the stem cell graft. The TCR sequence derives from a human donor who donated a stem cell graft to a child with acute lymphoblastic leukemia. The chain joins TRBV11-2 to TRBJ2-1; D perhaps matches TRBD2 (5 bases). CDR3 coding DNA: TGTGCCAGCAGCTTAGAGGGAGATCCTTACAATGAGCAGTTCTTC. Translating it yields CASSLEGDPYNEQFF. Supplemented by reference TRBV11-2 and TRBJ2-1, the full variable domain reads EAGVAQSPRYKIIEKRQSVAFWCNPISGHATLYWYQQILGQGPKLLIQFQNNGVVDDSQLPKDRFSAERLKGVDSTLKIQPAKLEDSAVYLCASSLEGDPYNEQFFGPGTRLTVL.